Shown below are 30 T cell receptor beta chains from a single sample sequenced in a study of neurological immune-mediated disorders. TCRdb analysed the 5' RACE reads with MiXCR anew, one entry per CDR3 protein. The table lists roughly 32,000 distinct CDR3 sequences, approximately 15% of them singletons. The sample taken for sequencing was PBMCs. Every receptor here comes from a man in his sixties or seventies in good health.

This clonotype showed up many times. J is TRBJ2-3 and V is TRBV5-1, with 8 bases fitting TRBD2. There are 16 residues in the CDR3. The germline V gene has CDR1 SGHRS and CDR2 YFSETQ. Trimming removed 0 bases from V and 6 bases from J; junction bases left unmatched: 9. CDR3 protein: CASSLAAGGVSDTQYF. The CDR3, as DNA: TGCGCCAGCAGCTTGGCCGCGGGGGGCGTCTCCGATACGCAGTATTTT.

This clonotype turned up a few times. The V call is TRBV10-3, the J call TRBJ2-1; 8 bases agree with TRBD2. Looked up from germline, CDR1 is ENHRY and CDR2 is SYGVKD. The CDR3 contains 15 residues. V lost 4 bases, J lost 4 bases, and 6 bases stayed unmatched. CDR3 loop: CAISGLAGTYNEQFF. CDR3 DNA sequence: TGTGCCATCAGTGGATTAGCGGGGACTTACAATGAGCAGTTCTTC.

Many counts were recorded for this clonotype. The chain combines TRBV5-5 with TRBJ2-2; D uncertain. The CDR3 consists of 15 residues. Germline V CDR1 and CDR2: SGHKS, YYEKEE (reference sequence). The V and J ends lost 3 bases and 2 bases respectively, with 11 bases between them. This CDR3 is CASSSSGVNTGELFF. CDR3 DNA sequence: TGTGCCAGCAGCTCCTCGGGTGTAAACACCGGGGAGCTGTTTTTT.

At least ten counts were recorded for this clonotype. The chain is built from TRBV7-3 and TRBJ2-2; 11 bases agree with TRBD1. CDR1 is SGHTA, CDR2 FQGTGA, per germline. This CDR3 is built from 16 residues. Trimming took 5 bases from V and 3 from J; bases not matched to a gene: 5. The CDR3 protein is CASSLGTGGDTGELFF. DNA for the CDR3: TGTGCCAGCAGCCTCGGGACAGGGGGTGACACCGGGGAGCTGTTTTTT.

In this sample, this clonotype turned up many times. The chain combines TRBV12-3 or TRBV12-4 with TRBJ1-2, with D possibly TRBD1 on 5 matching bases. The CDR3 totals 15 residues. Trimming removed 5 bases at V and 4 bases at J, with 17 bases between. CDR3 in amino acids: CASSPLRAGGYGYTF. The CDR3 region has the DNA TGTGCCAGCAGTCCCCTCCGTGCGGGGGGCTATGGCTACACCTTC.

This clonotype was recorded many times. This chain links TRBV20-1 with TRBJ2-5; D possibly corresponds to TRBD1 (5 bases). The V gene's germline CDR1 is DFQATT and CDR2 SNEGSKA (reference sequence). The CDR3 has 12 residues. V lost 6 bases to trimming and J lost 4 bases, with 12 bases between them. The CDR3, as DNA: TGCAGTGCCGAGACAGACACAGAGACCCAGTACTTC. Amino acid sequence: CSAETDTETQYF.

This clonotype was observed many times. CDR3 sequence (DNA): TGTGCCAGCAGTTCCCCAGGGGGCGCTTCCGGGGAGCTGTTTTTT. It codes for CASSSPGGASGELFF. The chain joins TRBV28 to TRBJ2-2, with 8 bases lining up with TRBD1. V lost 4 bases to trimming and J lost 6 bases; unmatched junction nucleotides: 7. This CDR3 is built from 15 residues. Per the germline V gene, CDR1 is MDHEN and CDR2 is SYDVKM.

Judged by abundance, this clonotype is medium-sized. The J gene is TRBJ2-7, the V gene TRBV7-8; 8 nucleotides align to TRBD1. CDR3 length: 14 residues. V shed 5 bases, J shed 1 base, and the junction held 4 bases outside the gene matches. Germline lookup yields CDR1 SGHVS and CDR2 FQNEAQ. CDR3 DNA: TGTGCCAGCAGCCAAAACAGGGGGTCCTACGAGCAGTACTTC. Its protein product is CASSQNRGSYEQYF. Full variable domain (outside the CDR3, taken from reference TRBV7-8 and TRBJ2-7): GAGVSQSPRYKVAKRGQDVALRCDPISGHVSLFWYQQALGQGPEFLTYFQNEAQLDKSGLPSDRFFAERPEGSVSTLKIQRTQQEDSAVYLCASSQNRGSYEQYFGPGTRLTVT.

The sample holds many counts of this clonotype. This sequence joins TRBV6-1 and TRBJ1-4, with a weak D call TRBD1 (5 bases). Trimming shortened V by 7 bases and J by 5 bases, and 14 bases separated the two germline ends. The CDR3 has 14 amino acids. Per the germline V gene, CDR1 is MNHNS and CDR2 is SASEGT. The CDR3 reads CASKSGTSNEKLFF. The DNA of the CDR3 is TGTGCCAGCAAATCCGGGACTTCCAATGAAAAACTGTTTTTT.

The table lists this clonotype with many counts. This sequence joins TRBV15 and TRBJ1-4; 10 bases agree with TRBD1. V shed 5 bases and J 0 bases; nucleotides not matched to a gene: 9. Germline values: CDR1 LNHNV, CDR2 YYDKDF (reference sequence). The CDR3 runs 18 residues. This chain's CDR3 is CATSPSLGQGPTNEKLFF. In nucleotides, the CDR3 is TGTGCCACCAGCCCTTCCCTGGGACAGGGGCCAACTAATGAAAAACTGTTTTTT.

At least ten counts were recorded for this clonotype. The CDR3 here is CASSLEGRSYEQYF. The DNA of the CDR3 is TGTGCCAGCAGCTTGGAGGGCAGATCCTACGAGCAGTACTTC. This sequence joins TRBV5-5 and TRBJ2-7; D is undetermined. This CDR3 is 14 amino acids long. Germline CDR1 SGHKS, CDR2 YYEKEE (reference sequence). Trimming left V 0 bases short and J 1 base short, with 8 bases between. The variable domain in full, completed from reference TRBV5-5 and TRBJ2-7, reads DAGVTQSPTHLIKTRGQQVTLRCSPISGHKSVSWYQQVLGQGPQFIFQYYEKEERGRGNFPDRFSARQFPNYSSELNVNALLLGDSALYLCASSLEGRSYEQYFGPGTRLTVT.

In its sample, this clonotype ranks as medium-sized. The chain joins TRBV20-1 to TRBJ2-2; 7 positions agree with TRBD2. Trimming took 2 bases from V and 3 from J; bases not matched to a gene: 0. Germline-derived CDR1 and CDR2 are DFQATT and SNEGSKA (reference sequence). This CDR3 is 13 amino acids long. This CDR3 reads CSARLADTGELFF. For the CDR3, the DNA is TGCAGTGCTAGACTAGCGGACACCGGGGAGCTGTTTTTT.

This clonotype has a count of ten or more. This sequence joins TRBV28 and TRBJ1-3; D remains ambiguous. The V gene's germline CDR1 is MDHEN and CDR2 SYDVKM. This CDR3 comprises 13 residues. The ends were cut back, 3 bases at V and 3 bases at J, with 6 bases in the middle. CDR3: CASSFGVGNTIYF. CDR3 DNA sequence: TGTGCCAGCAGTTTTGGGGTTGGAAACACCATATATTTT. The full variable domain, rest sourced from reference TRBV28 and TRBJ1-3, is DVKVTQSSRYLVKRTGEKVFLECVQDMDHENMFWYRQDPGLGLRLIYFSYDVKMKEKGDIPEGYSVSREKKERFSLILESASTNQTSMYLCASSFGVGNTIYFGEGSWLTVV.

This chain uses TRBV3-1 with TRBJ1-4; D gene uncertain. The CDR3 has 14 residues. V lost 4 bases and J lost 4, with 10 bases in between. The germline V gene has CDR1 LGHDT and CDR2 YNNKEL (reference sequence). CDR3 in amino acids: CASSRNRFNEKLFF. CDR3 bases: TGTGCCAGCAGCCGTAACCGGTTTAATGAAAAACTGTTTTTT.

This clonotype has at least ten counts. The chain employs TRBV18 and TRBJ2-5, with a tentative D call TRBD1 (6 bases). Germline V CDR1 and CDR2: KGHSH, LQKENI. The CDR3 has 14 residues. V lost 1 base to trimming and J lost 1 base, with 7 bases between them. This chain's CDR3 is CASSPRQAQETQYF. The CDR3 nucleotides read TGTGCCAGCTCACCACGACAGGCCCAAGAGACCCAGTACTTC.

This clonotype was detected many times. The gene calls are TRBV12-3 or TRBV12-4 and TRBJ2-2; D is uncertain. V lost 6 bases and J 4 bases, leaving 9 bases between the germline ends. The CDR3 spans 13 residues. CDR3 residues: CASRRRGTGELFF. In DNA, the CDR3 is TGTGCCAGCAGGCGGCGTGGCACCGGGGAGCTGTTTTTT.

The sample holds many counts of this clonotype. V usage is TRBV7-2 and J usage is TRBJ2-4, with no clear D. Germline loops: CDR1 SGHTA, CDR2 FQGNSA. V was cut by 5 bases and J by 8 bases, with 16 bases left in between. The CDR3 length is 14 residues. DNA of the CDR3: TGTGCCAGCAGCATGGGCTCCCCCCCGTACATTCAGTACTTC. Translation: CASSMGSPPYIQYF.

This clonotype was recorded at least ten times. This chain links TRBV7-2 with TRBJ1-4; D is perhaps TRBD1 (6 bases). Germline V gene lookup returns CDR1 SGHTA and CDR2 FQGNSA. V was pared by 5 bases and J by 14 bases, with 18 bases between. CDR3 size: 13 residues. The CDR3 here is CASSIARDTGLFF. CDR3 in DNA: TGTGCCAGCAGCATCGCTCGGGACACTGGTCTGTTTTTT.

This clonotype was counted at least ten times. V gene TRBV6-6 combines with J gene TRBJ1-3; 8 positions agree with TRBD1. The V and J ends lost 1 base and 4 bases, in that order; junction bases with no gene match: 18. The CDR3 consists of 20 residues. Per the germline V gene, CDR1 is MNHNY and CDR2 is SVGAGI (reference sequence). The DNA of the CDR3 is TGTGCCAGCAGTTACTATCCGGCGGGACAGGACCTGGGAGGGGGAAACACCATATATTTT. It encodes CASSYYPAGQDLGGGNTIYF.

This clonotype rates as medium-sized. The rearrangement uses TRBV24-1 and TRBJ2-2; the D is unclear. The CDR3 has 15 residues. Germline V CDR1 and CDR2: KGHDR, SFDVKD. Trimming removed 6 bases at V and 1 base at J, with 11 bases between. For the CDR3, the DNA is TGTGCCACCAGTCCCCCGGGTGGGAACACCGGGGAGCTGTTTTTT. It encodes CATSPPGGNTGELFF.

At least ten counts were recorded for this clonotype. The chain employs TRBV7-3 and TRBJ2-1; D remains ambiguous. CDR1 is SGHTA, CDR2 FQGTGA, per germline. V was pared by 5 bases and J by 0 bases, with 11 bases between. CDR3 length: 15 residues. This CDR3 reads CASSPQTSSYNEQFF. CDR3 in DNA: TGTGCCAGCAGCCCGCAGACGAGCTCCTACAATGAGCAGTTCTTC.

Notes on this clonotype: A read error may account for a junction end that differs from germline. This sequence joins TRBV11-1 and TRBJ2-4; tentatively, D is TRBD1 (5 bases). Germline V CDR1 and CDR2: SGHAT, FQDESV (reference sequence). This CDR3 contains 15 residues. CDR3 in amino acids: CASSFETTVKSIQYF. CDR3 coding DNA: TGTGCCAGCAGCTTCGAAACGACAGTAAAAAGCATTCAGTACTTC.

The table lists this clonotype with many counts. V gene TRBV9 combines with J gene TRBJ1-1; D call uncertain. V lost 0 bases, J lost 8 bases, and 11 bases lay in between. The CDR3 spans 13 residues. From germline, CDR1 is SGDLS and CDR2 YYNGEE. CDR3 sequence: CASSVEATGEAFF. CDR3 bases: TGTGCCAGCAGCGTAGAGGCGACCGGAGAAGCTTTCTTT.

Ten or more counts support this clonotype. The chain joins TRBV29-1 to TRBJ2-3; no firm D call. V was trimmed by 7 bases and J by 3 bases, leaving 11 bases between them. Germline V gene data show CDR1 as SQVTM and CDR2 as ANQGSEA. CDR3 length: 12 residues. The CDR3 DNA reads TGCAGCGGGGTAAAGGGAACAGATACGCAGTATTTT. Translated, it gives CSGVKGTDTQYF.

The genes are TRBV12-3 or TRBV12-4 and TRBJ2-7; D may be TRBD1 (6 bases). V was cut by 10 bases and J by 6 bases, with 16 bases left in between. This CDR3 region has 12 residues. The CDR3 loop is CANRTGLGEQYF. CDR3 DNA sequence: TGTGCCAACAGAACAGGGCTAGGCGAGCAGTACTTC.

This clonotype has a count of ten or more. This chain links TRBV28 with TRBJ2-1; D is unresolved. V was trimmed by 6 bases and J by 6 bases, leaving 9 bases between them. The germline gives CDR1 MDHEN, CDR2 SYDVKM. This CDR3 region has 12 residues. Here the CDR3 reads CASSVTRNEQFF. As DNA, the CDR3 is TGTGCCAGCAGCGTAACTCGCAATGAGCAGTTCTTC.

This clonotype has only a few counts. The chain uses TRBV2 and TRBJ2-1; the D gene is possibly TRBD2 (7 bases). The CDR3 consists of 14 residues. V lost 9 bases and J lost 6, with 18 bases in between. In germline, CDR1 is SNHLY, CDR2 FYNNEI. CDR3 protein: CASDGGGRLNEQFF. CDR3 sequence (DNA): TGTGCCAGTGATGGGGGGGGGCGCCTCAATGAGCAGTTCTTC.

This clonotype was counted a few times. This rearrangement joins TRBV19 to TRBJ1-5, with TRBD1 matching over 10 bases. The length of the CDR3 is 15 residues. In germline, CDR1 is LNHDA, CDR2 SQIVND (reference sequence). The J segment lost 1 base and the V segment lost 7 bases, leaving 4 bases of the junction unmatched. CDR3 in amino acids: CASTDRGLSNQPQHF. As DNA, the CDR3 is TGTGCCAGTACTGACAGGGGGCTAAGCAATCAGCCCCAGCATTTT. Drawing the rest from reference TRBV19 and TRBJ1-5, the complete variable domain is DGGITQSPKYLFRKEGQNVTLSCEQNLNHDAMYWYRQDPGQGLRLIYYSQIVNDFQKGDIAEGYSVSREKKESFPLTVTSAQKNPTAFYLCASTDRGLSNQPQHFGDGTRLSIL.

This clonotype was seen many times. The DNA of the CDR3 is TGTGCCACCAGTGATATGGGTTATAGTGGCTACACCTTC. Translating gives CATSDMGYSGYTF. V and J are TRBV24-1 and TRBJ1-2; D is unclear. This CDR3 contains 13 residues. Trimming removed 3 bases at V and 7 bases at J, with 11 bases between. Germline CDR1 KGHDR, CDR2 SFDVKD.

This clonotype was recorded many times. The chain has TRBV7-2 and TRBJ1-5, with 7 bases lining up with TRBD1. The CDR3 sequence is 14 residues long. Per germline, CDR1 SGHTA and CDR2 FQGNSA. V trimming: 3 bases; J trimming: 7 bases; junction bases outside the gene matches: 6. DNA of the CDR3: TGTGCCAGCAGCTTTTGGACAGGAGGGCAGCCCCAGCATTTT. Its translation is CASSFWTGGQPQHF.